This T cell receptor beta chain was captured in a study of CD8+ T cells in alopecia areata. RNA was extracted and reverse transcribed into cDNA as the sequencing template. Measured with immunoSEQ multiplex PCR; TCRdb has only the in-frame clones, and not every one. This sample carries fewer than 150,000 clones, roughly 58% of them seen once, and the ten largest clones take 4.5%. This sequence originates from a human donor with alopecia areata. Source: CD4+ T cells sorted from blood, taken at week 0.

The CDR3 nucleotides read TGTGCCTTAAAACCGGGACAATATACTTACAATGAGCAGTTCTTC. It specifies CALKPGQYTYNEQFF. The V gene is TRBV30, the J gene TRBJ2-1; D possibly corresponds to TRBD1 (6 bases). The germline gives CDR1 GTSNPN, CDR2 SVGIG (reference sequence). There are 15 residues in the CDR3. Trimming removed 7 bases at V and 4 bases at J, with 20 bases between. Together with reference TRBV30 and TRBJ2-1, the CDR3 gives the full variable domain: SQTIHQWPATLVQPVGSPLSLECTVEGTSNPNLYWYRQAAGRGLQLLFYSVGIGQISSEVPQNLSASRPQDRQFILSSKKLLLSDSGFYLCALKPGQYTYNEQFFGPGTRLTVL.